The entry below gives a single T cell receptor (beta chain) sequence along with its context. What this receptor recognizes is not known. No per-base quality is available; no much larger clone lies one base away. The data were taken from a study of blood T cell repertoires in COVID-19 (TCRdb year 2020). At the level of the whole study: Samples covering the acute and convalescent phases of COVID-19 were provided by collaborators in the United States, Italy and Spain. The material from the prospective study consisted of cDNA or gDNA derived from T cells, B-cell-depleted T cells, or PBMCs. Deeply sampled blood TCRbeta repertoires from subjects exposed to, actively infected with, or recovered from COVID-19 were included in the dataset. The repertoires were released in a freely available public database intended as a resource for research on the immune response to SARS-CoV-2. Samples came from the ongoing ImmuneRACE study (first 160 participants) plus 1,254 subjects from 6 global collaborators. Nearly every sample came with metadata listing a de-identified subject ID, COVID-19 status, age in years and sex. Where available, HLA class I and class II types were obtained from metadata supplied by the sample provider rather than from assay-based typing.

From cysteine to phenylalanine, the CDR3 is 21 amino acids long. The entry retains the CDR3 DNA only, 63 bases that are in frame from base 1. What the work shows at the level of the full study, not this receptor alone: How much clinical and demographic metadata was included differed by source and by participant, and the metadata was provided uncurated.

TCRbeta CDR3 regions were amplified from genomic DNA using the immunoSEQ Assay, a bias-controlled multiplex PCR. The study's own analysis went as follows. Nucleated cell counts per sample were estimated from amplification of reference gene primers within the assay. To quantify the absolute abundance of each unique TCRbeta CDR3 rearrangement, sequence reads were collapsed and filtered. Productive Simpson clonality was computed per sample as the square root of Simpson's diversity index over productive rearrangements. TCRdb took this table from immuneACCESS and kept in-frame rearrangements with V and J called. Such tables lack part of the clones; where checked against another copy, unresolved V genes explain under half of the gap, and the rest is unexplained. The V and J calls and clone size were taken over from that table, and D and trimming were inferred from the DNA. Recorded for this sample are fewer than 300,000 clones; 75% to 90% of them occurred a single time. The ten largest account for 6.3% of the sample.

In Seattle, one collaborating source enrolled patients while the infection was active and tracked those patients longitudinally over the course of disease. Whole blood was collected in K2EDTA tubes by collaborating institutions according to the institutions' own protocols. For TCRbeta analysis, collaborator samples were shipped as frozen whole blood, as isolated PBMCs, or as DNA extracted from either sample type. Sequencing was carried out using peripheral blood. The chain is assembled from TRBV12-2 and TRBJ2-1; the table gives TRBD2 as D, unverified against the DNA. TRBV12-2 corresponds to a pseudogene. The source is a woman aged 50 to 60 with COVID-19, enrolled during active disease. The sequenced DNA: TGTGCAAGTCGCTTAGCCTTACCGGGACTAGCGGAGCCCAGCTCCTACAATGAGCAGTTCTTC. It translates as CASRLALPGLAEPSSYNEQFF.